What follows is one T cell receptor beta chain and its context. Its antigen remains unidentified. The data stem from a study of T cell repertoires in cytomegalovirus infection. Study-wide background: The public TCR beta signatures pointed to both CMV infection and matching HLA type. Whole-study findings and limits: The ex vivo response was dominated by HLA-C-restricted CMV-specific TCR beta clonotypes.

TCRdb fed the reads into MiXCR, producing one record per CDR3 protein. This table has hundreds of thousands of distinct CDR3 sequences, 30% to 40% appearing once. The specimen was cultured PBMCs, collected from culture after CMV antigen stimulation. The clonotype comes from a human donor in good health (CMV status not recorded). Some clones in this sample may be carry-over from other donors' samples.

This CDR3 reads CASSERWNMNTEAFF. CDR3 in DNA: TGTGCCAGCAGTGAAAGATGGAACATGAACACTGAAGCTTTCTTT. J is TRBJ1-1 and V is TRBV2; no definite D call. The V and J ends lost 2 bases and 0 bases respectively, with 10 bases between them. The CDR3 loop spans 15 amino acids. Germline-derived CDR1 and CDR2 are SNHLY and FYNNEI.